One sample yielded the 25 T cell receptor beta chains listed below, sequenced in a study of shared clonotypes between healthy human individuals. CD45RO-negative, CCR7-positively selected cells formed the naive CD8 fraction, excluding terminally differentiated effector memory CD45RA+ cells. Assay used: immunoSEQ multiplex PCR; TCRdb lists only in-frame clones, some missing. The sample has 1.5 million to 2.5 million clones, just under 95% seen once; the top ten hold more than 0.95%. Sequencing was done on a sample of naive CD8+ T cells sorted from blood. The receptor source for this set is a man between 18 and 29 years old in good health.

Remarks on this clone: The sample carries other DNA sequences with the same CDR3. The chain links TRBV30 to TRBJ2-7; D might be TRBD2 (6 bases). Trimming took off 0 bases at V and 7 bases at J, with 7 bases between the two ends. Germline-derived CDR1 and CDR2 are GTSNPN and SVGIG (reference sequence). The CDR3 loop spans 11 amino acids. The chain's CDR3 is CAWSVGGEQYF. In DNA, the CDR3 is TGTGCCTGGAGTGTGGGAGGTGAGCAGTACTTC. The whole variable domain, filled in from reference TRBV30 and TRBJ2-7, reads SQTIHQWPATLVQPVGSPLSLECTVEGTSNPNLYWYRQAAGRGLQLLFYSVGIGQISSEVPQNLSASRPQDRQFILSSKKLLLSDSGFYLCAWSVGGEQYFGPGTRLTVT.

This sequence joins TRBV9 and TRBJ2-3; 9 bases map to TRBD1. In germline, CDR1 is SGDLS, CDR2 YYNGEE. V lost 7 bases, J lost 3 bases, and 9 bases stayed unmatched. This CDR3 comprises 15 residues. This chain's CDR3 is CASGHDRGETDTQYF. The CDR3 nucleotides are TGTGCCAGCGGACATGACAGGGGGGAAACAGATACGCAGTATTTT.

This rearrangement joins TRBV7-9 to TRBJ2-5; 12 bases match TRBD2. The CDR3 is 15 amino acids. V trimming: 4 bases; J trimming: 8 bases; junction bases outside the gene matches: 8. Germline V gives CDR1 SEHNR, CDR2 FQNEAQ (reference sequence). The CDR3 sequence: CASSSGLAGPQTQYF. The CDR3 DNA follows: TGTGCCAGCAGCTCCGGACTAGCGGGACCCCAAACCCAGTACTTC.

The genes are TRBV28 and TRBJ2-1; no definite D call. The CDR3 extends over 13 amino acids. V was shortened by 2 bases and J by 3 bases, with 5 bases between the two germline ends. Germline lookup yields CDR1 MDHEN and CDR2 SYDVKM. CDR3 bases: TGTGCCAGCAGTTTACACAGCTACAATGAGCAGTTCTTC. Protein sequence: CASSLHSYNEQFF. The full variable domain, completed using reference TRBV28 and TRBJ2-1, is DVKVTQSSRYLVKRTGEKVFLECVQDMDHENMFWYRQDPGLGLRLIYFSYDVKMKEKGDIPEGYSVSREKKERFSLILESASTNQTSMYLCASSLHSYNEQFFGPGTRLTVL.

The chain combines TRBV4-3 with TRBJ2-5; 7 bases align to TRBD1. The length of the CDR3 is 13 residues. Trimming at V came to 4 bases and at J to 4 bases, leaving 3 bases not matched to a gene. Germline values: CDR1 LGHNA, CDR2 YSLEER. Here the CDR3 DNA reads TGCGCCAGCAGCCTCCGGACAGGAGAGACCCAGTACTTC. Residues: CASSLRTGETQYF.

On this clone: Within the sample, other DNA sequences also encode this same CDR3. The chain carries TRBV9 and TRBJ2-3; D uncertain. CDR3 length: 14 residues. The germline V gene encodes CDR1 SGDLS and CDR2 YYNGEE. The V and J ends lost 0 bases and 0 bases respectively, with 5 bases between them. The CDR3 spells CASSVAGSTDTQYF. The CDR3 DNA reads TGTGCCAGCAGCGTAGCGGGCAGCACAGATACGCAGTATTTT.

This chain connects TRBV27 to TRBJ1-1; D possibly corresponds to TRBD1 (6 bases). Germline V lookup: CDR1 MNHEY, CDR2 SMNVEV (reference sequence). V was shortened by 2 bases and J by 0 bases, with 10 bases between the two germline ends. The length of the CDR3 is 15 residues. Here the CDR3 reads CASSLDGTMNTEAFF. The DNA for the CDR3 is TGTGCCAGCAGTTTAGATGGGACAATGAACACTGAAGCTTTCTTT.

The CDR3 nucleotides are TGTGCCAGCAGCTTGTCAGGGAATCGGTACGAGCAGTACTTC. The encoded protein is CASSLSGNRYEQYF. The J gene is TRBJ2-7, the V gene TRBV5-6; D is perhaps TRBD1 (5 bases). CDR1 and CDR2 from the germline V gene are SGHDT and YYEEEE. This CDR3 spans 14 amino acids. The V end lost 1 base, the J end lost 4 bases, and 12 bases lay between the germline ends.

The gene calls are TRBV19 and TRBJ2-5, with D possibly called TRBD1 or TRBD2 (6 bases each). Germline lookup yields CDR1 LNHDA and CDR2 SQIVND (reference sequence). The CDR3 spans 15 residues. Deletions cut 2 bases from V and 5 bases from J, with 15 bases between. In DNA, the CDR3 is TGTGCCAGTAGTATATCGCAGGAGGGGGGCGAGACCCAGTACTTC. Its protein product is CASSISQEGGETQYF.

This clone was counted a single time. The chain carries TRBV7-9 and TRBJ1-1; no firm D call. The CDR3 runs to 12 residues. V was shortened by 5 bases and J by 7 bases, with 11 bases between the two germline ends. Germline V gene sequence: CDR1 SEHNR, CDR2 FQNEAQ (reference sequence). The CDR3 sequence: CASSAPGVEAFF. CDR3 sequence (DNA): TGTGCCAGCAGCGCTCCGGGCGTTGAAGCTTTCTTT.

The chain uses TRBV30 and TRBJ2-1; D unclear. This CDR3 contains 10 residues. The germline V gene has CDR1 GTSNPN and CDR2 SVGIG (reference sequence). V was clipped by 2 bases and J by 7 bases, with 3 bases between them. DNA for the CDR3: TGTGCCTGGAGTCGTAATGAGCAGTTCTTC. The encoded protein is CAWSRNEQFF.

J is TRBJ2-1 and V is TRBV5-6; 7 positions agree with TRBD1. Germline V gene lookup returns CDR1 SGHDT and CDR2 YYEEEE. This CDR3 region has 14 residues. V gave up 5 bases and J gave up 6 bases; unmatched junction bases: 8. The CDR3, as DNA: TGTGCCAGCAGACCCCGACAGGGTATCAATGAGCAGTTCTTC. Its protein product is CASRPRQGINEQFF.

The chain carries TRBV2 and TRBJ2-5; 10 nucleotides line up with TRBD2. The CDR3 sequence is 18 residues long. Germline V gives CDR1 SNHLY, CDR2 FYNNEI. With V trimmed by 2 bases and J by 1 base, 10 bases remained unmatched. The CDR3 DNA reads as TGTGCCAGCAGTGAAACCCTAAAGCTAGCGGGAGCCCAAGAGACCCAGTACTTC. It specifies CASSETLKLAGAQETQYF.

With regard to this clone: The same CDR3 can be traced to other DNA sequences in this sample. V usage is TRBV5-6 and J usage is TRBJ2-1; D gene ambiguous. Looked up from germline, CDR1 is SGHDT and CDR2 is YYEEEE. The CDR3 covers 14 residues. V lost 2 bases to trimming and J lost 0 bases, with 6 bases between them. The CDR3 here is CASSLGGSYNEQFF. The CDR3 DNA reads TGTGCCAGCAGCTTAGGCGGCTCCTACAATGAGCAGTTCTTC.

This chain uses TRBV7-9 with TRBJ2-7, with D possibly matching TRBD2 (7 bases). Trimming shortened V by 5 bases and J by 5 bases, and 10 bases separated the two germline ends. Germline values: CDR1 SEHNR, CDR2 FQNEAQ (reference sequence). CDR3 length: 12 amino acids. The CDR3 reads CASSAGADEQYF. In DNA, the CDR3 is TGTGCCAGCAGCGCGGGGGCGGACGAGCAGTACTTC.

The chain couples TRBV5-1 to TRBJ1-5, with D perhaps matching TRBD1 (6 bases). V lost 2 bases and J lost 4, with 13 bases in between. This CDR3 is built from 15 residues. Germline loops: CDR1 SGHRS, CDR2 YFSETQ. The CDR3 is CASSLTGTPNQPQHF. CDR3 in DNA: TGCGCCAGCAGCTTAACAGGGACCCCGAATCAGCCCCAGCATTTT.

The chain joins TRBV10-1 to TRBJ2-1; perhaps D is TRBD1 or TRBD2 (6 bases each). The germline V gene has CDR1 WNHNN and CDR2 SYGVQD (reference sequence). The CDR3 length is 12 residues. Trimming took off 8 bases at V and 9 bases at J, with 14 bases between the two ends. In nucleotides, the CDR3 is TGCGCCAGCGGACCGGAGGGGGGTGAGCAGTTCTTC. Encoded protein: CASGPEGGEQFF.

The sample holds one count of this clone. In DNA, the CDR3 is TGTGCCAGCAGCAACGGACAGGGCTACACCTTC. Protein product: CASSNGQGYTF. This chain joins TRBV21-1 and TRBJ1-2; the D call of TRBD1 is as the table states it, not checked on the DNA. TRBV21-1 is classified as a pseudogene. The CDR3 consists of 11 residues.

This clone was observed a single time. The chain has TRBV4-3 and TRBJ2-4; the D is unclear. CDR1 and CDR2 from the germline V gene are LGHNA and YSLEER. Trimming left V 0 bases short and J 0 bases short, with 6 bases between. CDR3 length: 15 amino acids. CDR3 in DNA: TGCGCCAGCAGCCAAGAAAGGCTAGCCAAAAACATTCAGTACTTC. This encodes CASSQERLAKNIQYF.

V and J are TRBV10-3 and TRBJ2-7, with D maybe TRBD1 (6 bases). Germline V gene sequence: CDR1 ENHRY, CDR2 SYGVKD. V was trimmed by 6 bases and J by 0 bases, leaving 12 bases between them. The CDR3 contains 14 residues. The CDR3 coding sequence is TGTGCCATCAGACCGGGACACAGCTCCTACGAGCAGTACTTC. This gives the protein CAIRPGHSSYEQYF.

This clone was picked up one time. This same CDR3 is encoded by further DNA sequences in the sample. The V gene is TRBV27, the J gene TRBJ2-5; D not resolved. The ends were cut back, 1 base at V and 5 bases at J, with 5 bases in the middle. Germline V gene data show CDR1 as MNHEY and CDR2 as SMNVEV (reference sequence). The CDR3 has 12 amino acids. DNA of the CDR3: TGTGCCAGCAGTTTATTGGGGGAGACCCAGTACTTC. Translated, it gives CASSLLGETQYF.

V gene TRBV7-9 combines with J gene TRBJ2-5; 11 nucleotides align to TRBD1. With V trimmed by 4 bases and J by 4 bases, 5 bases remained unmatched. CDR3 size: 15 residues. The germline gives CDR1 SEHNR, CDR2 FQNEAQ (reference sequence). The DNA of the CDR3 is TGTGCCAGCAGCTCCGGACAGGGGGCTCGAGAGACCCAGTACTTC. Its translation: CASSSGQGARETQYF.

This chain links TRBV30 with TRBJ2-7; possible D gene TRBD1, 6 bases. This CDR3 is 12 amino acids long. Germline CDR1 reads GTSNPN; CDR2 reads SVGIG (reference sequence). The germline V and J ends were trimmed by 6 bases and 3 bases, with 12 bases remaining between them. The CDR3 nucleotides read TGTGCCTGCCGGGACATGCGCTACGAGCAGTACTTC. Translation gives CACRDMRYEQYF.

This clone came up once. V is TRBV5-8 and J is TRBJ2-7, with D unclear. V was shortened by 1 base and J by 1 base, with 9 bases between the two germline ends. The CDR3 contains 14 residues. Germline V gives CDR1 SGHTS, CDR2 YDEGEE. DNA of the CDR3: TGTGCCAGCAGCTTGAAAGACGGATCCTACGAGCAGTACTTC. The encoded protein is CASSLKDGSYEQYF.

This rearrangement joins TRBV7-9 to TRBJ2-7, with D uncertain. The CDR3 contains 15 residues. With 6 bases removed from V and 2 bases from J, the gap between germline ends came to 17 bases. Germline lookup yields CDR1 SEHNR and CDR2 FQNEAQ (reference sequence). The CDR3 is CASSSPLVPAYEQYF. The CDR3 nucleotides are TGTGCCAGCAGTTCCCCCCTTGTCCCGGCCTACGAGCAGTACTTC.